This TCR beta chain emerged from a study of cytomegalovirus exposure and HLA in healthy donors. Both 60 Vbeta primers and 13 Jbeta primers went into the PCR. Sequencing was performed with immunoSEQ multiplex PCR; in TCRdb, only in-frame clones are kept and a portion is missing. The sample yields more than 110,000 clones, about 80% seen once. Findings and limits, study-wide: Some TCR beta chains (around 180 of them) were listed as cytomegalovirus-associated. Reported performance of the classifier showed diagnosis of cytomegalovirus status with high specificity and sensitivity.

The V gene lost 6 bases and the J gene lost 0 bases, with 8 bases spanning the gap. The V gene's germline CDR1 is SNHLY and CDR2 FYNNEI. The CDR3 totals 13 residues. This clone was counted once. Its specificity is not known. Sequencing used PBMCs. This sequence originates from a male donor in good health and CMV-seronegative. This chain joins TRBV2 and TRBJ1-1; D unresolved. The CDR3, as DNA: TGTGCCAGCAGCGGGTACGTGAACACTGAAGCTTTCTTT. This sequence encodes CASSGYVNTEAFF.